This TCR beta chain was identified in a study of blood T cell repertoires in COVID-19. Germline CDR1 and CDR2: SGHTS and YDEGEE. This CDR3 is 15 amino acids long. The V gene lost 5 bases and the J gene lost 7 bases, with 19 bases spanning the gap. Original processing methods: Estimation of nucleated cell counts relied on the amplification of reference gene primers. TCRdb's copy holds only in-frame clones and misses some; the assay was immunoSEQ multiplex PCR. V and J calls and clone size follow that table, whereas D and trimming were derived from the DNA. In the table there are more than 60,000 clones, more than 75% of which are singletons. This clone was picked up one time.

V is TRBV5-8 and J is TRBJ1-3; a weak D match, TRBD1 (5 bases). The sequencing input was peripheral blood. The clonotype was recovered from a human donor in a cohort sampled during active COVID-19. The CDR3 sequence is CASRPRDGGFNTIYF. In nucleotides, the CDR3 is TGTGCCAGCAGACCCCGGGACGGGGGGTTCAACACCATATATTTT.